This TCR beta chain is from a study of blood T cells in healthy people across ages. Alongside a J-beta primer mix, a sample-barcoded 5' primer served in a second PCR lasting about 7 to 12 cycles. Each CDR3 protein gets one entry after TCRdb re-called the 5' RACE reads with MiXCR. The repertoire includes around 1,000,000 distinct CDR3 sequences, approximately 26% of them detected once, and about 0.8% sits in the top ten. Germline assignment: CDR1 SGHDN and CDR2 FVKESK. V shed 4 bases and J shed 3 bases, with 22 bases lying between them. The CDR3 contains 17 residues. In addition, the sample was reused for a study of T cells of mothers and their children.

This chain links TRBV14 with TRBJ2-7; a possible D gene is TRBD2 (6 bases). Sequencing was carried out using blood. This receptor was taken from a girl aged 2 to 9 in good health. The CDR3 DNA reads as TGTGCCAGCAGCCTGAGTCACCCGGGGGAAGGCGACTACGAGCAGTACTTC. Translation: CASSLSHPGEGDYEQYF.